Below are 2 T cell receptor beta chains sequenced from a single sample in a study of blood T cell repertoires in COVID-19. Clones were read by immunoSEQ multiplex PCR, and TCRdb kept only the in-frame ones, dropping some. The sample has some 64,000 clones, more than 75% seen once; the top ten hold 12% to 15%. Sequenced material: peripheral blood. The receptors were sampled from a man in his sixties with COVID-19, enrolled during active disease.

The chain recombines TRBV6-5 with TRBJ2-2, with 7 bases identical to TRBD2. V lost 5 bases, J lost 4 bases, and 7 bases stayed unmatched. Germline-derived CDR1 and CDR2 are MNHEY and SVGAGI. The CDR3 has 15 residues. This CDR3 is CASSRPGRGTGELFF. CDR3 nucleotide sequence: TGTGCCAGCAGTCGACCGGGGAGGGGCACCGGGGAGCTGTTTTTT.

Only one count was recorded for this clone. The chain combines TRBV5-4 with TRBJ1-2; TRBD1 might be the D (6 bases). V shed 4 bases and J shed 4 bases, with 14 bases lying between them. CDR3 length equals 14 residues. Germline loops: CDR1 SGHNT, CDR2 YYREEE (reference sequence). The CDR3 is CASSPGRGVYGYTF. The CDR3 DNA reads TGTGCCAGCAGCCCAGGCAGGGGAGTCTATGGCTACACCTTC. Filled out from reference TRBV5-4 and TRBJ1-2, the complete variable domain reads ETGVTQSPTHLIKTRGQQVTLRCSSQSGHNTVSWYQQALGQGPQFIFQYYREEENGRGNFPPRFSGLQFPNYSSELNVNALELDDSALYLCASSPGRGVYGYTFGSGTRLTVV.